This T cell receptor (beta chain) was sequenced in a study of radiation and T cells in renal cell carcinoma. This clone was counted a few times. As yet, its antigen is unknown. Measured with immunoSEQ multiplex PCR; TCRdb has only the in-frame clones, and not every one. The sample contains fewer than 25,000 clones, about half of which appear only once. Notes on the study in general: Top tumor clonotypes rose in blood 2 weeks post-radiation, then contracted.

Noted treatment: 15 Gy SBRT to primary tumor, nephrectomy 4 weeks later. The patient's renal cell carcinoma had clear cell pathology. This CDR3 comprises 13 residues. The germline gives CDR1 MNHNS, CDR2 SASEGT. The V end was cut by 5 bases, the J end by 4 bases, with 11 bases between. This clonotype was sampled from a woman aged 45 to 65 with renal cell carcinoma. Sequenced here: tumor tissue, sampled from a patient whose treatment included radiotherapy and nephrectomy. This chain links TRBV6-1 with TRBJ1-1; no firm D call. The CDR3 loop reads CASSPIRGTEAFF. CDR3 sequence (DNA): TGTGCCAGCAGTCCGATTCGGGGCACTGAAGCTTTCTTT.